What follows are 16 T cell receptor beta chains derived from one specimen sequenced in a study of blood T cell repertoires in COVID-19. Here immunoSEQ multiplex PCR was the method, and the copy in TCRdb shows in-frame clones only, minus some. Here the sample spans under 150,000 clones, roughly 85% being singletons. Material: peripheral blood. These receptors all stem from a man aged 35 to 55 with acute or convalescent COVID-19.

The CDR3 is CASTVDSSGNTIYF. The CDR3 coding sequence is TGTGCCAGCACCGTGGACAGCTCTGGAAACACCATATATTTT. This chain connects TRBV28 to TRBJ1-3; TRBD1 is a possible D gene (6 bases). This CDR3 comprises 14 residues. The ends were cut back, 7 bases at V and 0 bases at J, with 10 bases in the middle. CDR1 and CDR2 (germline): MDHEN, SYDVKM.

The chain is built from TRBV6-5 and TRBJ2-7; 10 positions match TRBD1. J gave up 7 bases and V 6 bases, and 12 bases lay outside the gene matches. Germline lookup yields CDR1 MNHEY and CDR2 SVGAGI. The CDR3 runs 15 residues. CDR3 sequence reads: CASRDRDRGRGEQYF. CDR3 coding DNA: TGTGCCAGCAGGGACCGGGACAGGGGTAGGGGGGAGCAGTACTTC.

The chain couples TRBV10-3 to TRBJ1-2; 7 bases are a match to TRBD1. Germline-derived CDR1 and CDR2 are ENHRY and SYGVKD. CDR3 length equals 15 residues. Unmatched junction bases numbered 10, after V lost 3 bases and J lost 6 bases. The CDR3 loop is CAISEPGGFPNGYTF. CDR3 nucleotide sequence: TGTGCCATCAGTGAACCAGGGGGATTCCCCAATGGCTACACCTTC.

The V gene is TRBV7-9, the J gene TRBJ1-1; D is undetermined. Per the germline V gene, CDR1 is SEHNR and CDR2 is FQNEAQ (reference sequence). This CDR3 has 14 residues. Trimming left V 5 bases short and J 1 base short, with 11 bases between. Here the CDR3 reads CASSQTSGNTEAFF. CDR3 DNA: TGTGCCAGCAGCCAGACGTCGGGGAACACTGAAGCTTTCTTT.

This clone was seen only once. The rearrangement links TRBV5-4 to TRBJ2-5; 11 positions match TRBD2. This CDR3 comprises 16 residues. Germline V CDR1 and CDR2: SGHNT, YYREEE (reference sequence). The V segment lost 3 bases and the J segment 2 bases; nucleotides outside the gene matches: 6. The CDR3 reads CASSSRLAGLQETQYF. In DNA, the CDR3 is TGTGCCAGCAGCTCAAGACTAGCGGGATTACAAGAGACCCAGTACTTC.

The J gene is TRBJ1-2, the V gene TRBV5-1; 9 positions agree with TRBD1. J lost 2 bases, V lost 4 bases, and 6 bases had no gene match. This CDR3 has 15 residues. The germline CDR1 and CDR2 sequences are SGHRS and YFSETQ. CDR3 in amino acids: CASSRGTGRNYGYTF. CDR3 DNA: TGCGCCAGCAGCCGAGGGACAGGGCGAAACTATGGCTACACCTTC.

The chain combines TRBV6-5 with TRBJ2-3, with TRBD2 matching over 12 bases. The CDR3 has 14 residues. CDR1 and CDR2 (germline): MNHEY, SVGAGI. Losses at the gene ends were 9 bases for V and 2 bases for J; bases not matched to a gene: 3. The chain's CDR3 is CASWTSGDTDTQYF. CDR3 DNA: TGTGCCAGTTGGACTAGCGGGGACACAGATACGCAGTATTTT.

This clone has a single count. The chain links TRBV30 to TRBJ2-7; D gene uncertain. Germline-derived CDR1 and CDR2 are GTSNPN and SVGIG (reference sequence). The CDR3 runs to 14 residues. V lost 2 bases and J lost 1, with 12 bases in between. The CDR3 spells CAWSLAGNSYEQYF. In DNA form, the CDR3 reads TGTGCCTGGAGTCTGGCAGGAAATTCCTACGAGCAGTACTTC.

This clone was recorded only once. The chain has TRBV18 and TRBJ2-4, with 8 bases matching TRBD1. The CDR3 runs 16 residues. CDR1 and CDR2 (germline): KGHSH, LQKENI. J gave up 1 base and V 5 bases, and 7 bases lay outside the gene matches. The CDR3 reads CASSSQGAAAKNIQYF. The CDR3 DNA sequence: TGTGCCAGCTCATCCCAGGGGGCCGCGGCCAAAAACATTCAGTACTTC.

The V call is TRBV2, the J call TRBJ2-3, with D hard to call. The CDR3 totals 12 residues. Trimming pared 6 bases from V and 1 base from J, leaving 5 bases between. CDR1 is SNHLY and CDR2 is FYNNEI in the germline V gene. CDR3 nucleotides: TGTGCCAGCAGGGCAGGCACAGATACGCAGTATTTT. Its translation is CASRAGTDTQYF.

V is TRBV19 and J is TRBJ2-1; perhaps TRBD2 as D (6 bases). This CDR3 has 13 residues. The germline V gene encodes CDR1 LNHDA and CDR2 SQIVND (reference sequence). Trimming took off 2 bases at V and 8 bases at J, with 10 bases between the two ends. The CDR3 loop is CASSIYSGDEQFF. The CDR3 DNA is TGTGCCAGTAGTATATACTCGGGGGATGAGCAGTTCTTC.

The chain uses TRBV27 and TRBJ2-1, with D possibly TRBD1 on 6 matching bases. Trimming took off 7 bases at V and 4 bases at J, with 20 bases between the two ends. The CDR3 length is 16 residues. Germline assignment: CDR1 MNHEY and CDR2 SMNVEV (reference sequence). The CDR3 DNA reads TGTGCCAGCAACCCGTTCCAGGGGAAAGTTTACAATGAGCAGTTCTTC. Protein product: CASNPFQGKVYNEQFF.

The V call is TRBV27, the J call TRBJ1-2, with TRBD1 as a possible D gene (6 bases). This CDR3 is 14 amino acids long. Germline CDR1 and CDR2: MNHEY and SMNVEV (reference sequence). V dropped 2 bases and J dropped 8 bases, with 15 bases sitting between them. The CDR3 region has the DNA TGTGCCAGCAGTTTAAGGGGGGGTTGGGGAGGCTACACCTTC. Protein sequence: CASSLRGGWGGYTF.

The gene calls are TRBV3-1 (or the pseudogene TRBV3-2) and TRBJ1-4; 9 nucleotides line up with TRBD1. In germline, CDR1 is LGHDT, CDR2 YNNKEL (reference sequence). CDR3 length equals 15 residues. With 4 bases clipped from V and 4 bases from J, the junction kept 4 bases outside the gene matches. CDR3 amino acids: CASSRDRDLNEKLFF. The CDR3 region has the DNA TGTGCCAGCAGCCGGGACAGGGACCTTAATGAAAAACTGTTTTTT.

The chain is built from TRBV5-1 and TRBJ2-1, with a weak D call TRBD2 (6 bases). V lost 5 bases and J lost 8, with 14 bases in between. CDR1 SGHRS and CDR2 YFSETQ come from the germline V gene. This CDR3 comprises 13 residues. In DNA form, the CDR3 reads TGCGCCAGCAGTTCGCAGGAGGGCGATGAGCAGTTCTTC. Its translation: CASSSQEGDEQFF.

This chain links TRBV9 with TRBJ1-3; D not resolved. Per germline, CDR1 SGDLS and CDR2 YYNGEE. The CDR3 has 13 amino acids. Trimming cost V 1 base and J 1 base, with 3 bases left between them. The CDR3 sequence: CASSVLSGNTIYF. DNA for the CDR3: TGTGCCAGCAGCGTATTATCTGGAAACACCATATATTTT.